Sequencing of this T cell receptor beta chain was carried out in a study of shared clonotypes between healthy human individuals. On the study more broadly: A couple of female and three male donors aged 18 to 49 were enrolled. General study findings and limits: It was the non-shared clonotypes that had lower generation probabilities than clonotypes shared by all four donors. A few donors shared around 5.1% of their naive CD4 clonotypes.

V gave up 7 bases and J gave up 0 bases, with 10 bases separating them. The germline V gene has CDR1 SNHLY and CDR2 FYNNEI. The CDR3 extends over 14 amino acids. Several immunoSEQ 96-well plates shared each subset's DNA, each plate a replicate. TCRdb keeps only in-frame clones here, not all; method: immunoSEQ multiplex PCR. The top ten hold more than 9% of the sample, which has 300,000 to 400,000 clones, around 79% seen once. This clone occurred a few times. The antigen remains undetermined. Sequencing used memory CD4+ T cells sorted from blood. The subset: CD45RA-negative fraction. This sequence joins TRBV2 and TRBJ1-3; D is undetermined. The clonotype comes from a man aged 25-45 years in good health. The CDR3 sequence is CASKGGSSGNTIYF. The CDR3 DNA is TGTGCCAGCAAAGGCGGAAGCTCTGGAAACACCATATATTTT.